These 9 T cell receptor beta chains were all obtained from the same sample, sequenced in a study of blood T cell repertoires in COVID-19 (dated by TCRdb to 2020 to 2022). Libraries came from the immunoSEQ multiplex PCR assay. Drawn from immuneACCESS, this table holds only the in-frame rearrangements with V and J called that TCRdb kept. Clones are partly lost; checked studies trace under half to an unresolved V gene and leave the rest unexplained. The sample records approximately 92,000 clones, roughly four fifths of which are singletons. The ten most abundant clones make up roughly 4% of the sample. Sample: peripheral blood. The receptors derive from a man in his sixties with acute or convalescent COVID-19.

This clone was detected only once. The genes are TRBV9 and TRBJ2-2, with 11 bases lining up with TRBD2. The CDR3 extends over 17 amino acids. Germline-derived CDR1 and CDR2 are SGDLS and YYNGEE. The J segment lost 3 bases and the V segment lost 4 bases, leaving 8 bases of the junction unmatched. CDR3 residues: CASSPRSSGGYTGELFF. The CDR3 DNA follows: TGTGCCAGCAGCCCGAGGTCTAGCGGGGGGTACACCGGGGAGCTGTTTTTT.

This clone appeared a few times. The chain uses TRBV7-8 and TRBJ1-2; D is possibly TRBD1 (6 bases). V lost 0 bases and J 2 bases, leaving 13 bases between the germline ends. The CDR3 covers 16 residues. From germline, CDR1 is SGHVS and CDR2 FQNEAQ. CDR3 protein: CASSLALGRGNYGYTF. DNA of the CDR3: TGTGCCAGCAGCTTAGCGCTGGGCAGGGGAAACTATGGCTACACCTTC. The full variable domain, with the rest looked up from reference TRBV7-8 and TRBJ1-2, is GAGVSQSPRYKVAKRGQDVALRCDPISGHVSLFWYQQALGQGPEFLTYFQNEAQLDKSGLPSDRFFAERPEGSVSTLKIQRTQQEDSAVYLCASSLALGRGNYGYTFGSGTRLTVV.

The chain has TRBV7-9 and TRBJ2-3; the D is unclear. V lost 4 bases and J lost 8, with 10 bases in between. Germline CDR1 is SEHNR and CDR2 is FQNEAQ (reference sequence). The CDR3 runs to 12 residues. The CDR3 coding sequence is TGTGCCAGCAGCTCCTTAGTCGCTACGCAGTATTTT. Amino acid sequence: CASSSLVATQYF.

The chain links TRBV7-2 to TRBJ2-4; no definite D call. V was pared by 4 bases and J by 5 bases, with 9 bases between. The germline CDR1 and CDR2 sequences are SGHTA and FQGNSA. CDR3 length: 13 residues. The CDR3 loop reads CASSSRTENIQYF. The CDR3 DNA is TGTGCCAGCAGCTCCCGCACGGAAAACATTCAGTACTTC. The complete variable domain, with remaining parts taken from reference TRBV7-2 and TRBJ2-4, reads GAGVSQSPSNKVTEKGKDVELRCDPISGHTALYWYRQSLGQGLEFLIYFQGNSAPDKSGLPSDRFSAERTGGSVSTLTIQRTQQEDSAVYLCASSSRTENIQYFGAGTRLSVL.

The CDR3 DNA reads TGTGCCAGCAGCTTACCCAGGGACAATCAGCCCCAGCATTTT. Translating gives CASSLPRDNQPQHF. This rearrangement joins TRBV7-9 to TRBJ1-5; possibly TRBD1 for D (5 bases). CDR3 length: 14 amino acids. Germline CDR1 is SEHNR and CDR2 is FQNEAQ (reference sequence). V gave up 2 bases and J gave up 3 bases, with 8 bases separating them.

V gene TRBV19 combines with J gene TRBJ1-1; TRBD1 matches at 8 bases. The CDR3 is 15 amino acids. CDR1 is LNHDA and CDR2 is SQIVND in the germline V gene (reference sequence). Germline trimming cut 1 base from V and 0 bases from J; bases unmatched to any gene: 1. The CDR3 bases are TGTGCCAGTAGTATAGGGGACAGGCTGAACACTGAAGCTTTCTTT. It codes for CASSIGDRLNTEAFF.

V is TRBV3-1 (or the pseudogene TRBV3-2) and J is TRBJ2-7; perhaps TRBD1 as D (5 bases). The CDR3 covers 15 residues. V was cut by 0 bases and J by 4 bases, with 13 bases left in between. Germline CDR1 LGHDT, CDR2 YNNKEL (reference sequence). CDR3 sequence reads: CASSQEGWGAYEQYF. The CDR3, as DNA: TGTGCCAGCAGCCAAGAGGGGTGGGGCGCGTACGAGCAGTACTTC.

The V and J genes are TRBV30 and TRBJ1-3; D ambiguous. The V end was cut by 0 bases, the J end by 2 bases, with 11 bases between. This CDR3 spans 15 amino acids. Germline V gives CDR1 GTSNPN, CDR2 SVGIG (reference sequence). The CDR3 DNA follows: TGTGCCTGGAGTGTAACGGGATTTACTGGAAACACCATATATTTT. Protein sequence: CAWSVTGFTGNTIYF.

This chain's CDR3 is CASSATDRQDEAFF. The CDR3 DNA reads as TGTGCCAGCAGCGCGACCGACCGACAGGACGAAGCTTTCTTT. This chain joins TRBV9 and TRBJ1-1; D perhaps matches TRBD1 (6 bases). Trimming removed 3 bases at V and 8 bases at J, with 17 bases between. The CDR3 contains 14 residues. Per germline, CDR1 SGDLS and CDR2 YYNGEE.